A selection of T cell receptor beta chains follows, all from one sample in a study of T cell responses to AZD1222 COVID-19 vaccine. Here immunoSEQ multiplex PCR was the method, and the copy in TCRdb shows in-frame clones only, minus some. Seen here are over 130,000 clones, about 89% observed once, and the top ten hold approximately 8%. Sequences were derived from peripheral blood, sampled 28 days after the second dose of the MenACWY control vaccine. The receptors come from an adult who received the MenACWY meningococcal vaccine as a control. The CDR3 runs from the conserved cysteine through the conserved F or W. A D gene is named only where the DNA matches it firmly. The listing skips clone size in some rows; elsewhere it reads once, few, many or a size class.

j_call v_call cdr3_length clone_size d_call cdr3_aa cdr3_nt
TRBJ2-5 TRBV5-1 17 - TRBD1 CASSYSRDSSFVETQYF TGCGCCAGCAGCTACAGCCGGGACAGCAGTTTTGTAGAGACCCAGTACTTC
TRBJ2-3 TRBV3-1/TRBV3-2 12 - - CASSQDLDTQYF TGTGCCAGCAGCCAAGATCTTGATACGCAGTATTTT
TRBJ2-4 TRBV6-5 15 - TRBD1 CASSLQGGAKNIQYF TGTGCCAGCAGCCTACAGGGGGGAGCCAAAAACATTCAGTACTTC
TRBJ1-2 TRBV2 15 - TRBD1 CASSAAAGQGDGYTF TGTGCCAGCAGTGCCGCGGCCGGACAGGGAGATGGCTACACCTTC
TRBJ2-7 TRBV5-1 15 - - CASSPSPVQAYEQYF TGCGCCAGCAGCCCATCCCCGGTACAGGCCTACGAGCAGTACTTC
TRBJ2-5 TRBV7-2 15 once TRBD2 CATNSGSLYQETQYF TGTGCCACCAATAGCGGGAGCCTCTATCAAGAGACCCAGTACTTC
TRBJ1-1 TRBV6-2/TRBV6-3 13 - - CASSYRGNTEAFF TGTGCCAGCAGTTATAGGGGGAACACTGAAGCTTTCTTT
TRBJ1-5 TRBV19 15 - - CASSMEGGYGQPQHF TGTGCCAGTAGTATGGAGGGGGGGTATGGTCAGCCCCAGCATTTT
TRBJ2-7 TRBV5-1 13 - - CASSLHGTYEQYF TGCGCCAGCAGCTTGCACGGTACCTACGAGCAGTACTTC
TRBJ2-6 TRBV6-5 15 - - CASSTGISGANVLTF TGTGCCAGCAGCACCGGGATTTCTGGGGCCAACGTCCTGACTTTC
TRBJ2-1 TRBV6-2/TRBV6-3 14 - - CASSYSGGGNEQFF TGTGCCAGCAGTTACTCGGGGGGTGGCAATGAGCAGTTCTTC
TRBJ2-1 TRBV7-9 13 - TRBD2 CAAGTSGNSEQFF TGTGCCGCAGGGACTAGCGGGAATAGTGAGCAGTTCTTC
TRBJ1-6 TRBV5-5 15 - TRBD1 CASRRTGRDNSPLHF TGTGCCAGCAGAAGGACAGGGCGGGATAATTCACCCCTCCACTTT
TRBJ2-3 TRBV9 17 - TRBD2 CASSVGGPGGGTDTQYF TGTGCCAGCAGCGTAGGAGGCCCCGGGGGGGGCACAGATACGCAGTATTTT
TRBJ1-1 TRBV28 15 - TRBD1 CASSPNGQGNTEAFF TGTGCCAGCAGTCCTAACGGACAGGGAAACACTGAAGCTTTCTTT
TRBJ1-5 TRBV2 12 - - CAQGYSNQPQHF TGTGCCCAGGGTTATAGCAATCAGCCCCAGCATTTT
TRBJ1-1 TRBV27 14 - TRBD1 CASSRQGGSTEAFF TGTGCCAGCAGTCGACAGGGCGGAAGCACTGAAGCTTTCTTT
TRBJ2-5 TRBV20-1 13 - - CSASGAYQETQYF TGCAGTGCTAGTGGCGCGTACCAAGAGACCCAGTACTTC
TRBJ1-1 TRBV6-5 14 - - CASSYWGVDTEAFF TGTGCCAGCAGTTACTGGGGAGTTGACACTGAAGCTTTCTTT
TRBJ2-7 TRBV6-5 14 - - CASSVLALSYEQYF TGTGCCAGCTCAGTTCTAGCGCTTTCCTACGAGCAGTACTTC
TRBJ2-1 TRBV19 17 - TRBD2 CASSIWQGTSGYNEQFF TGTGCCAGTAGTATCTGGCAGGGGACTAGCGGGTACAATGAGCAGTTCTTC
TRBJ2-7 TRBV10-2 14 - TRBD2 CASSGTSGSYEQYF TGCGCCAGCAGTGGGACTAGCGGGAGTTACGAGCAGTACTTC
TRBJ2-7 TRBV29-1 12 few TRBD1 CSVMTGPYEQYF TGCAGCGTTATGACAGGGCCCTACGAGCAGTACTTC
TRBJ1-1 TRBV19 14 - - CASSISFANTEAFF TGTGCCAGTAGTATAAGTTTTGCGAACACTGAAGCTTTCTTT
TRBJ2-7 TRBV15 18 - TRBD2 CATSRDLPSGGQLGEQYF TGTGCCACCAGCAGAGATCTACCTAGCGGGGGCCAGCTCGGGGAGCAGTACTTC
TRBJ2-1 TRBV20-1 14 once - CSASGGPRDNEQFF TGCAGTGCTAGTGGGGGACCCCGAGACAATGAGCAGTTCTTC
TRBJ1-4 TRBV28 15 - - CASSLPDATNEKLFF TGTGCCAGCAGTTTGCCAGATGCAACTAATGAAAAACTGTTTTTT
TRBJ1-5 TRBV5-5 15 large TRBD1 CASSRDRDAYQPQHF TGTGCCAGCAGCCGGGACAGGGATGCGTATCAGCCCCAGCATTTT
TRBJ2-5 TRBV15 16 - - CATSRAGPGGQETQYF TGTGCCACCAGCAGAGCCGGGCCAGGGGGGCAAGAGACCCAGTACTTC
TRBJ2-6 TRBV28 18 once - CASSPDVGGISGANVLTF TGTGCCAGCAGTCCCGACGTAGGGGGAATCTCTGGGGCCAACGTCCTGACTTTC
TRBJ2-7 TRBV10-3 14 - TRBD1 CAISEQGEAYEQYF TGTGCCATCAGCGAACAGGGGGAAGCCTACGAGCAGTACTTC
TRBJ2-7 TRBV29-1 11 - - CSVAGVYEQYF TGCAGCGTAGCAGGGGTCTACGAGCAGTACTTC
TRBJ1-1 TRBV5-1 13 - - CASSLVGGPEAFF TGCGCCAGCAGCTTGGTTGGGGGACCTGAAGCTTTCTTT
TRBJ2-2 TRBV19 14 - - CASSIAVLAGELFF TGTGCCAGTAGTATAGCAGTATTGGCCGGGGAGCTGTTTTTT
TRBJ1-2 TRBV29-1 13 - - CNVLREPSYGYTF TGCAACGTCCTCAGGGAGCCTTCCTATGGCTACACCTTC
TRBJ2-3 TRBV12-3/TRBV12-4 13 - - CASSLGAPVTQYF TGTGCCAGCAGTCTTGGAGCACCGGTTACGCAGTATTTT
TRBJ2-5 TRBV9 16 - TRBD2 CASSVAWTSGQETQYF TGTGCCAGCAGCGTAGCTTGGACTAGCGGACAAGAGACCCAGTACTTC
TRBJ1-1 TRBV28 14 - - CASRVLSMNTEAFF TGTGCCAGCAGAGTTTTGTCAATGAACACTGAAGCTTTCTTT
TRBJ2-7 TRBV2 13 once TRBD1 CASIQGQGYEQYF TGTGCCAGCATCCAGGGACAGGGTTACGAGCAGTACTTC
TRBJ2-5 TRBV19 13 - - CASSIWGQETQYF TGTGCCAGTAGTATTTGGGGACAAGAGACCCAGTACTTC
TRBJ2-7 TRBV5-5 14 few - CASNPSVTSYEQYF TGTGCCAGCAACCCTTCAGTGACCTCCTACGAGCAGTACTTC
TRBJ2-7 TRBV6-5 16 once TRBD1 CASSSPGGAGLDEQYF TGTGCCAGCAGTTCGCCAGGGGGAGCCGGTTTAGACGAGCAGTACTTC
TRBJ2-5 TRBV7-7 12 - - CASSPLAETQYF TGTGCTAGCAGCCCCCTAGCGGAGACCCAGTACTTC